Listed below are T cell receptor beta chains from one sample, sequenced in a study of blood T cell repertoires in COVID-19. Here immunoSEQ multiplex PCR was the method, and the copy in TCRdb shows in-frame clones only, minus some. The data hold approximately 59,000 clones, with about 81% observed a single time. The material sequenced was peripheral blood. These receptors all stem from a man aged 80 or over with acute or convalescent COVID-19. CDR3s include the opening cysteine and the closing phenylalanine or tryptophan. A D gene is named only where the DNA matches it firmly. The size field is filled for only some rows; it gives once, few, many or a size class.

clone size,V gene,J gene,D gene,CDR3 DNA,CDR3 protein
NA,TRBV19,TRBJ2-1,TRBD1,TGTGCCAGTAGTATATCGTTCAACAGGGGCGAGGGTAATGAGCAGTTCTTC,CASSISFNRGEGNEQFF
NA,TRBV5-4,TRBJ1-5,TRBD1,TGTGCCAGCAGCCCCGACAGGGGGGGTCAGCCCCAGCATTTT,CASSPDRGGQPQHF
once,TRBV6-5,TRBJ1-4,TRBD1,TGTGCCAGCAGTTGGACAGGGAGTAGTTTCGAAAAACTGTTTTTT,CASSWTGSSFEKLFF
NA,TRBV7-7,TRBJ2-5,TRBD2,TGTGCTAGCAGCTTAGACGGGGGGGCTGCAGAGACCCAGTACTTC,CASSLDGGAAETQYF
NA,TRBV6-2/TRBV6-3,TRBJ1-5,TRBD1,TGTGCCAGCAGTTACCCGACAGGGGGATATAGCAATCAGCCCCAGCATTTT,CASSYPTGGYSNQPQHF
NA,TRBV19,TRBJ1-5,NA,TGTGCCAGTAGTGCGGTTAATAGCAATCAGCCCCAGCATTTT,CASSAVNSNQPQHF
few,TRBV2,TRBJ2-3,NA,TGTGCCAGCAGGGGGCAGGGAATGTATACGCAGTATTTT,CASRGQGMYTQYF
NA,TRBV6-6,TRBJ1-2,TRBD1,TGTGCCAGCACCACGGGGACAGGCGAAAACTATGGCTACACCTTC,CASTTGTGENYGYTF
NA,TRBV7-2,TRBJ1-2,NA,TGTGCCAGCAGCCCCCGGGACATAGCTAACTATGGCTACACCTTC,CASSPRDIANYGYTF
once,TRBV5-1,TRBJ2-1,NA,TGCGCCAGCGGAACAGGGATTCGTTACAATGAGCAGTTCTTC,CASGTGIRYNEQFF
NA,TRBV7-9,TRBJ1-5,NA,TGTGCCAGCAGCCCAGGGTTCAGCAATCAGCCCCAGCATTTT,CASSPGFSNQPQHF